This T cell receptor beta chain originates from a study of T-cell memory formation after mild COVID-19 (TCRdb year 2021). About the investigation overall: TCR sequence clusters from the two donors were largely donor specific. T-cell clones expanding and contracting after mild COVID-19 in two donors were tracked by longitudinal TCRalpha and TCRbeta repertoire sequencing. The cohort comprised two young, previously healthy adult volunteers, one female and one male. Results the study describes overall, beyond this receptor: Whether the second-wave clones peaking on day 37 were SARS-CoV-2 specific was not confirmed. The study included only a couple of mild cases, and larger cohorts that include severe cases with pre-infection samples were judged to be necessary. Contracting CD4+ clones were found mainly in CM and EM memory subsets, while CD8+ clones were enriched in EMRA. The detection of some responding clones in pre-infection memory suggests that pre-existing cross-reactive memory T cells joined the SARS-CoV-2 response. Clones contracting from day 15 to 85 had balanced CD4/CD8 phenotypes, while a second wave expanding from day 15 to 37 was biased towards CD4+.

Its CDR3 holds 14 amino acids, cysteine through phenylalanine. Only CDR3 DNA is held: 42 bases, read in frame from base 1. Trimming costs V 2 bases and J 2 bases, and their ends lie 10 bases apart. CDR1 MNHEY and CDR2 SVGEGT are derived from the germline V gene. PBMCs were isolated by Ficoll-Paque density gradient centrifugation. The reads were generated on an Illumina NovaSeq 6000. TCRalpha and TCRbeta cDNA libraries were constructed by 5'RACE with constant-segment primers, with sample barcodes and unique molecular identifiers being introduced. Trizol reagent was used to extract RNA from every sample. Libraries were amplified in two PCR steps, with a second sample barcode and Illumina TruSeq adapters added in the second step. Libraries were sequenced on an Illumina NovaSeq with 2 x 150 bp paired-end reads. In the authors' own workflow: The reads were demultiplexed and collapsed into UMI-guided consensus sequences using migec v1.2.7. With mixcr v2.1.11, UMI consensuses were aligned to TRA and TRB V and J templates and assembled into clonotypes. A clonotype was counted as expanded or contracted only if both edgeR and NoisET called the change significant, with noise models trained on biological replicates. edgeR calls used a false discovery rate-adjusted p below 0.01 and a log2 fold-change threshold of 1. As an exploratory analysis of dynamics, max-normalized trajectories of the 1000 most abundant clonotypes were examined by PCA with hierarchical clustering. Each responding clone was given a CD4 or CD8 phenotype based on the CD4+ and CD8+ repertoires, which had been sequenced separately. The public sequencing data were trimmed at Q25 with fastp and processed into clonotypes with MiXCR by TCRdb, which kept only in-frame beta chains. Every CDR3 protein is listed once, alongside the most common genes and DNA of its rows. The V and J calls reflect TCRdb's pipeline rather than the authors' work. The sample yields 350,000 to 500,000 distinct CDR3 sequences; more than 20% were counted once. The ten largest make up about an eighth of the sample.

Ten or more counts support this clonotype. It has no known antigen specificity. Nothing much larger sits one base from this clone, and base qualities are not available. Material: PBMCs or a T cell subset sorted from them (not recorded which). The sequence came from an adult woman who had mild COVID-19 (a few samples of this study predate the infection). The sample titles of this study are shuffled in the database, so cell type and time point are left out; the donor was told from shared clones. In this chain, TRBV6-2 or TRBV6-3 is recombined with TRBJ2-7, with the D segment identity uncertain. The CDR3 sequence is CASSYAGLTYEQYF. The DNA sequence is given as TGTGCCAGCAGTTACGCCGGGCTGACCTACGAGCAGTACTTC.